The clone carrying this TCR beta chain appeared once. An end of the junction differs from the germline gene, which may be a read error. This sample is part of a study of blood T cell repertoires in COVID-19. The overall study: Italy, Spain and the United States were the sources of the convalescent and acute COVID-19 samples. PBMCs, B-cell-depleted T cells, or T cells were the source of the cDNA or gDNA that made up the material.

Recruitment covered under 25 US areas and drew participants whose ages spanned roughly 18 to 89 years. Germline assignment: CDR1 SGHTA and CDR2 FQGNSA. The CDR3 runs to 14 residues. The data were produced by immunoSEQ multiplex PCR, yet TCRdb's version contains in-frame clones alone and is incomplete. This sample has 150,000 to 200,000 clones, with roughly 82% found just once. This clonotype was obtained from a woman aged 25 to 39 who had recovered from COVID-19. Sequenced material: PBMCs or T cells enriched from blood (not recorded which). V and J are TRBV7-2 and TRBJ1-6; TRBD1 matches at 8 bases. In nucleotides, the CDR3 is TGTGCCGGCAGAGGACAGGGATATAATTCACCCCTCCACTTT. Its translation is CAGRGQGYNSPLHF.